The T cell receptor beta chain under discussion was sequenced for a study of T cell changes during pregnancy in multiple sclerosis. In this sample, this clone turned up a few times. The ends were cut back, 2 bases at V and 4 bases at J, with 8 bases in the middle. Germline CDR1 MNHNY, CDR2 SVGAGI (reference sequence). This CDR3 has 14 residues. TCRdb's table, derived via immunoSEQ multiplex PCR, lists solely in-frame clones and lacks some. This table has tens of thousands of clones, about 92% appearing once. This chain uses TRBV6-6 with TRBJ1-4, with a weak D call TRBD1 (5 bases). The clonotype was recovered from a female donor with multiple sclerosis, enrolled in a pregnancy study. The sample consisted of peripheral blood, taken in the first trimester of pregnancy. Here the CDR3 reads CASSYIQVNEKLFF. The CDR3 region has the DNA TGTGCCAGCAGTTACATACAGGTTAATGAAAAACTGTTTTTT.